The entry below describes one T cell receptor (beta chain). The sample originates from a study of early T cells in non-severe SARS-CoV-2 infection. Overall study context: Sequencing of unsorted whole blood was done on bulk RNA, leaving chains unpaired.

Germline V gene lookup returns CDR1 SGHNT and CDR2 YENEEA. J gave up 5 bases and V 5 bases, and 7 bases lay outside the gene matches. This CDR3 is built from 15 residues. Each single cDNA molecule received a unique molecular identifier. Via MiXCR, TCRdb re-called the 5' RACE reads, giving one row per CDR3 protein. The sample holds approximately 70,000 distinct CDR3 sequences; 12% are singletons and the top ten take 15%. V and J are TRBV11-3 and TRBJ2-3, with TRBD1 identical over 10 bases. This TCR derives from an adult who was a healthcare worker with PCR-confirmed SARS-CoV-2 infection or an uninfected control (not recorded which). The donor label of this sample is uncertain. The sample consisted of whole blood, taken at baseline. CDR3 region: CASSLSGTGVDTQYF. DNA of the CDR3: TGTGCCAGCAGCCTTTCTGGGACAGGGGTAGATACGCAGTATTTT.